This TCR beta chain was identified during a study of blood T cell repertoires in COVID-19. Overall study context: From the United States, Italy and Spain came samples of acute and convalescent COVID-19. Nucleic acid was either cDNA or gDNA, and it came from T cells, B-cell-depleted T cells, or PBMCs.

In the study's own analysis: Reference gene primer amplification yielded estimated nucleated cell counts. Clones were read by immunoSEQ multiplex PCR, and TCRdb kept only the in-frame ones, dropping some. That table gives V, J and clone size, and the DNA gave D and trimming. In the table there are under 200,000 clones, approximately 91% of which are singletons. Germline-derived CDR1 and CDR2 are LGHNA and YNFKEQ. Trimming took off 3 bases at V and 1 base at J, with 12 bases between the two ends. This CDR3 has 16 residues. The chain has TRBV4-2 and TRBJ1-4, with D unresolved. Sequencing was performed on peripheral blood. This receptor was identified in a man younger than 35 with acute or convalescent COVID-19. The chain's CDR3 is CASSQPVVGTNEKLFF. DNA for the CDR3: TGTGCCAGCAGCCAGCCAGTGGTTGGAACTAATGAAAAACTGTTTTTT.